This record covers a single TCR beta chain. Its target is not known. This sample also contains other DNA sequences that code for the same CDR3. Naive CD45RA+ and memory CD45RA-negative subsets were split from CD4+ cells. This entry comes from a study of shared clonotypes between healthy human individuals. Findings and limits, study-wide: Only blood was sampled; tissue repertoires likely differ.

A deep-level run was used for the assay. TCRdb's copy holds only in-frame clones and misses some; the assay was immunoSEQ multiplex PCR. The profile shows around 1.1 million clones, 75% to 85% of them singletons. Germline V gene data show CDR1 as SGHRS and CDR2 as YFSETQ. V dropped 0 bases and J dropped 0 bases, with 3 bases sitting between them. The CDR3 runs 13 residues. Specimen: memory CD4+ T cells from PBMCs. As for subset: CD45RA-negative fraction. This sequence originates from a man aged 18 to 30 in good health. Some clones in this sample may be carry-over from other donors' samples. The V gene is TRBV5-1, the J gene TRBJ1-1; D remains unclear. CDR3 region: CASSLEVNTEAFF. DNA of the CDR3: TGCGCCAGCAGCTTGGAAGTGAACACTGAAGCTTTCTTT.